The 21 T cell receptor beta chains listed next were all sequenced from one sample in a study of lung T cells in sarcoidosis with Löfgren's syndrome. TCRdb ran MiXCR on the reads and lists one entry per CDR3 protein. The sample has more than 1,000 distinct CDR3 sequences; almost 30% are singletons. Sample: CD4+ T cells from PBMCs. Source of these receptors: a human donor with sarcoidosis (Löfgren's syndrome or another form), or a control subject (not recorded which).

Remarks on this clonotype: A much more abundant neighbour one base away suggests this may be a read error. V usage is TRBV7-2 and J usage is TRBJ2-4; D is unclear. CDR1 is SGHTA and CDR2 is FQGNSA in the germline V gene. The CDR3 loop spans 13 amino acids. The CDR3 spells CVSSLAHGNIQYF. In DNA, the CDR3 is TGTGTCAGCAGCTTAGCCCATGGGAACATTCAGTACTTC.

To note about this clonotype: At one boundary the junction diverges from the germline segment, which might be a read error. CDR3 amino acids: CASSSGGWSTDAFF. CDR3 bases: TGTGCCAGCTCATCCGGGGGCTGGAGCACTGATGCTTTCTTT. The gene calls are TRBV18 and TRBJ1-1; possibly TRBD1 for D (6 bases). The length of the CDR3 is 14 residues. From germline, CDR1 is KGHSH and CDR2 LQKENI.

About this clonotype: The junction departs from the called germline gene at one end, perhaps through a read error. V usage is TRBV7-9 and J usage is TRBJ2-5; D not resolved. This CDR3 has 12 residues. Germline V gene sequence: CDR1 SEHNR, CDR2 FQNEAQ (reference sequence). CDR3 sequence (DNA): TGTTCCAGCAGTCCAAAGCGAGAGACTCAGTACTTC. Its translation: CSSSPKRETQYF.

The chain is built from TRBV7-2 and TRBJ1-1; D unclear. The CDR3 covers 12 residues. Trimming stripped 8 bases from V and 2 bases from J, with 9 bases between. Germline lookup yields CDR1 SGHTA and CDR2 FQGNSA. The CDR3 DNA reads as TGTGCCAGCGGCTCCAGTAACACTGAAGCTTTCTTT. Residues: CASGSSNTEAFF.

This clonotype has more than one count but fewer than ten. The chain is built from TRBV11-2 and TRBJ1-2; TRBD1 matches at 7 bases. Germline V lookup: CDR1 SGHAT, CDR2 FQNNGV. V lost 10 bases, J lost 11 bases, and 22 bases stayed unmatched. The length of the CDR3 is 15 residues. The CDR3 sequence: CANRPTQGCTDGYTF. In DNA form, the CDR3 reads TGTGCCAACCGACCGACACAGGGGTGCACTGACGGATACACCTTC.

This clonotype counts as large. The chain combines TRBV4-1 with TRBJ2-5; 7 bases align to TRBD1. CDR1 and CDR2 from the germline V gene are MGHRA and YSYEKL. V was clipped by 0 bases and J by 2 bases; unmatched bases: 6. This CDR3 spans 16 amino acids. The CDR3 region has the DNA TGCGCCAGCAGCCAAGATCCCGGGACAGCTCAAGAGACCCAGTACTTC. Protein sequence: CASSQDPGTAQETQYF.

By sample share, this clonotype is medium-sized. The CDR3 sequence is CSASRGSSYNEQFF. The CDR3 nucleotides read TGCAGTGCTAGCAGGGGAAGCTCCTACAATGAGCAGTTCTTC. V is TRBV20-1 and J is TRBJ2-1, with D tentatively TRBD1 (6 bases). With 3 bases removed from V and 0 bases from J, the gap between germline ends came to 9 bases. CDR3 length: 14 amino acids. Germline CDR1 reads DFQATT; CDR2 reads SNEGSKA (reference sequence).

This clonotype ranks as large. The rearrangement links TRBV20-1 to TRBJ1-1; D unclear. Germline lookup yields CDR1 DFQATT and CDR2 SNEGSKA (reference sequence). V lost 2 bases and J lost 2, with 15 bases in between. The CDR3 consists of 15 residues. The CDR3 here is CSARPSRRANTEAFF. CDR3 DNA: TGCAGTGCTAGACCCTCCCGACGGGCAAACACTGAAGCTTTCTTT.

With respect to this clonotype: One junction end does not reproduce the germline sequence, and a read error may be involved. The J gene is TRBJ1-2, the V gene TRBV4-1, with D tentatively TRBD1 (5 bases). Germline CDR1 MGHRA, CDR2 YSYEKL. The CDR3 has 14 residues. The CDR3: CAGSQGELNYGYTF. In nucleotides, the CDR3 is TGCGCCGGCAGCCAAGGGGAGCTAAACTATGGCTACACCTTC.

The rearrangement uses TRBV12-3 or TRBV12-4 and TRBJ2-1, with TRBD2 matching over 9 bases. The CDR3 is 17 residues long. Trimming took 4 bases from V and 4 from J; bases not matched to a gene: 11. For the CDR3, the DNA is TGTGCCAGCAGTTCCCCGACGAGCGGGGGGCGTTACAATGAGCAGTTCTTC. Amino acids: CASSSPTSGGRYNEQFF.

As concerns this clonotype: The junction departs from the called germline gene at one end, perhaps through a read error. V usage is TRBV18 and J usage is TRBJ2-7; 8 positions match TRBD1. Germline CDR1 and CDR2: KGHSH and LQKENI. This CDR3 is 15 amino acids long. CDR3 sequence (DNA): TGTTCCAGTTCACCCGGACAGGGAGAGACCTACGAGCAGTACTTC. Its translation is CSSSPGQGETYEQYF.

This clonotype is categorized as medium-sized (0.01 to 0.1%). This chain connects TRBV5-1 to TRBJ1-1; D might be TRBD1 (5 bases). Trimming stripped 7 bases from V and 3 bases from J, with 13 bases between. The V gene's germline CDR1 is SGHRS and CDR2 YFSETQ. This CDR3 comprises 13 residues. CDR3 DNA: TGCGCCAGCTCCTACGGGGCCGACACTGAAGCTTTCTTT. Encoded protein: CASSYGADTEAFF.

This clonotype is termed medium-sized. This chain connects TRBV4-2 to TRBJ2-1; 10 nucleotides align to TRBD2. Per the germline V gene, CDR1 is LGHNA and CDR2 is YNFKEQ. This CDR3 region has 16 residues. V was pared by 2 bases and J by 4 bases, with 5 bases of the junction left unmatched. CDR3 loop: CASSQTLAGGYNEQFF. The CDR3 DNA is TGTGCCAGCAGCCAAACCTTAGCGGGGGGATACAATGAGCAGTTCTTC.

Within the sample, this clonotype is medium-sized. V usage is TRBV5-6 and J usage is TRBJ2-6; D remains ambiguous. V shed 7 bases and J shed 0 bases, with 8 bases lying between them. This CDR3 spans 14 amino acids. Germline V gives CDR1 SGHDT, CDR2 YYEEEE. CDR3 in DNA: TGTGCCAGCGTCGTTACCTCTGGGGCCAACGTCCTGACTTTC. Protein product: CASVVTSGANVLTF.

This clonotype is large (0.1 to 1%) in the sample. J is TRBJ1-1 and V is TRBV20-1; D not resolved. The ends were cut back, 6 bases at V and 0 bases at J, with 14 bases in the middle. CDR1 is DFQATT, CDR2 SNEGSKA, per germline (reference sequence). This CDR3 comprises 14 residues. CDR3: CSAQKGGVNTEAFF. CDR3 in DNA: TGCAGTGCCCAGAAGGGAGGAGTGAACACTGAAGCTTTCTTT.

On this clonotype itself: A clone one base away is much larger, so this may be a read error. The genes are TRBV2 and TRBJ2-5; D gene unclear. Germline loops: CDR1 SNHLY, CDR2 FYNNEI. There are 13 residues in the CDR3. This CDR3 reads CAGKGTEIETQCF. The CDR3 bases are TGTGCCGGAAAGGGCACAGAGATTGAGACCCAGTGCTTC.

This clonotype is labeled large (0.1 to 1%). CDR3 bases: TGTGCCAGCAGCTCGGGACCGTCGAACACTGAAGCTTTCTTT. The encoded protein is CASSSGPSNTEAFF. The chain couples TRBV9 to TRBJ1-1, with a weak D call TRBD1 (5 bases). From germline, CDR1 is SGDLS and CDR2 YYNGEE. The CDR3 covers 14 residues. Between the trimmed V and J ends, which lost 4 bases and 1 base, there was a span of 11 bases.

By sample share, this clonotype is large. The genes are TRBV20-1 and TRBJ1-6; tentatively, D is TRBD1 (6 bases). Germline V CDR1 and CDR2: DFQATT, SNEGSKA (reference sequence). The CDR3 is 14 residues long. V lost 6 bases and J lost 7, with 16 bases in between. CDR3 DNA sequence: TGCAGTGCCCTGCCCGGGGGGCACAATTCACCCCTCCACTTT. It translates to CSALPGGHNSPLHF.

The table lists this clonotype with a count of one. The conserved final phenylalanine or tryptophan is absent from the CDR3, which likely points to a read error. The chain joins TRBV19 to TRBJ2-1, with TRBD2 identical over 11 bases. The V gene's germline CDR1 is LNHDA and CDR2 SQIVND (reference sequence). The CDR3 runs to 17 residues. Trimming at V came to 4 bases and at J to 8 bases, leaving 13 bases not matched to a gene. Here the CDR3 reads CASSTYSGGAPHDEQFL. DNA of the CDR3: TGTGCCAGTAGTACCTATAGCGGGGGGGCTCCCCACGATGAGCAGTTCCTC.

The chain has TRBV5-4 and TRBJ2-5; possibly TRBD1 for D (5 bases). The CDR3 runs to 14 residues. CDR1 SGHNT and CDR2 YYREEE come from the germline V gene (reference sequence). V lost 4 bases, J lost 3 bases, and 13 bases lay in between. The CDR3 DNA reads TGTGCCAGCAGCCGACGGAGCAGGGAAGAGACCCAGTACTTC. It specifies CASSRRSREETQYF.

Relative to its sample, this clonotype is medium-sized (0.01 to 0.1%). V usage is TRBV2 and J usage is TRBJ2-5; the D is unclear. This CDR3 has 12 residues. CDR1 is SNHLY, CDR2 FYNNEI, per germline. The V end was cut by 1 base, the J end by 5 bases, with 5 bases between. This chain's CDR3 is CASSEVGETQYF. CDR3 in DNA: TGTGCCAGCAGTGAAGTAGGGGAGACCCAGTACTTC.